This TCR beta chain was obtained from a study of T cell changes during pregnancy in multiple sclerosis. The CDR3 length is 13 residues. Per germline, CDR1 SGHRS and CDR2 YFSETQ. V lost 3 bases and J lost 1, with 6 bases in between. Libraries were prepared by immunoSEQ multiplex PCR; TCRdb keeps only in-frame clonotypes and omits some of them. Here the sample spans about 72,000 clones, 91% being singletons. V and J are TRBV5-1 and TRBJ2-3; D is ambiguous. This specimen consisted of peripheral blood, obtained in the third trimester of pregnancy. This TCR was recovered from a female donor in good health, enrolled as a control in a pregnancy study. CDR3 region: CASSSQGTDTQYF. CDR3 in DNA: TGCGCCAGCAGCTCGCAGGGCACAGATACGCAGTATTTT.